One sample yielded the 15 T cell receptor beta chains listed below, sequenced in a study of T-cell reconstitution after alpha-beta-depleted transplantation in children. It was with unique molecular identifiers that the TCRbeta library was prepared. TCRdb reanalysed the PCR reads using MiXCR and keeps one entry per CDR3 protein. Of 490,000 or so distinct CDR3 sequences detected, about an eighth appear once; the ten largest clones hold around 5.8%. Sequencing was performed on PBMCs from the stem cell graft donor, taken from the stem cell graft. These receptors all stem from a human donor who donated a stem cell graft to a child with combined immunodeficiency.

This clonotype has a count of ten or more. The J gene is TRBJ2-5, the V gene TRBV18; 7 nucleotides align to TRBD1. CDR1 and CDR2 (germline): KGHSH, LQKENI. Unmatched junction bases numbered 3, after V lost 3 bases and J lost 2 bases. The length of the CDR3 is 14 residues. The CDR3 sequence: CASSPGTAQETQYF. The CDR3 DNA follows: TGTGCCAGCTCACCTGGGACAGCTCAAGAGACCCAGTACTTC.

The chain has TRBV7-8 and TRBJ1-3; 9 bases match TRBD1. The CDR3 loop spans 20 amino acids. V gave up 1 base and J gave up 0 bases; unmatched junction bases: 13. Germline V CDR1 and CDR2: SGHVS, FQNEAQ. The CDR3 DNA reads as TGTGCCAGCAGCTTAGTCATGTGGACAGGGGCCTCTCGCTCTGGAAACACCATATATTTT. Encoded protein: CASSLVMWTGASRSGNTIYF.

This clonotype was seen a handful of times. This chain uses TRBV7-2 with TRBJ2-5, with D tentatively TRBD2 (6 bases). The CDR3 sequence is 13 residues long. The germline V gene encodes CDR1 SGHTA and CDR2 FQGNSA. V was pared by 6 bases and J by 5 bases, with 13 bases between. The DNA for the CDR3 is TGTGCCAGCAGTAGGGACTTCCTTGAGACCCAGTACTTC. It codes for CASSRDFLETQYF.

In this sample, this clonotype turned up a few times. This chain joins TRBV20-1 and TRBJ2-1; the D gene is possibly TRBD2 (5 bases). The V and J ends lost 4 bases and 9 bases respectively, with 10 bases between them. CDR1 and CDR2 (germline): DFQATT, SNEGSKA (reference sequence). This CDR3 comprises 11 residues. DNA for the CDR3: TGCAGTGCTACTAGGAGCGGTGAGCAGTTCTTC. It is translated as CSATRSGEQFF.

This clonotype occurred a few times. The chain couples TRBV7-9 to TRBJ1-3; TRBD1 is a possible D gene (5 bases). Germline V gives CDR1 SEHNR, CDR2 FQNEAQ (reference sequence). This CDR3 comprises 15 residues. The V end lost 5 bases, the J end lost 2 bases, and 13 bases lay between the germline ends. CDR3 sequence: CASSPRGRAGNTIYF. The CDR3 bases are TGTGCCAGCAGCCCGAGGGGCAGGGCTGGAAACACCATATATTTT.

This clonotype occurred a few times. The chain employs TRBV4-3 and TRBJ2-5, with D possibly being TRBD1 (5 bases). The CDR3 totals 13 residues. From germline, CDR1 is LGHNA and CDR2 YSLEER. The V gene lost 4 bases and the J gene lost 4 bases, with 10 bases spanning the gap. The CDR3 nucleotides read TGCGCCAGCAGCCCACAGCAGGGAGAGACCCAGTACTTC. Translated: CASSPQQGETQYF.

The gene calls are TRBV12-3 or TRBV12-4 and TRBJ2-3, with no clear D. Trimming shortened V by 5 bases and J by 0 bases, and 12 bases separated the two germline ends. This CDR3 contains 15 residues. The CDR3 bases are TGTGCCAGCAGTCCCTTTGGCGTTAGCACAGATACGCAGTATTTT. This sequence encodes CASSPFGVSTDTQYF.

This clonotype was detected only a few times. J is TRBJ2-5 and V is TRBV15; no clear D. Trimming removed 0 bases from V and 3 bases from J, with 8 bases in between. The CDR3 length is 14 residues. Germline CDR1 reads LNHNV; CDR2 reads YYDKDF (reference sequence). In nucleotides, the CDR3 is TGTGCCACCAGCAGAGATCGGGCGAAAGAGACCCAGTACTTC. It is translated as CATSRDRAKETQYF.

This rearrangement joins TRBV27 to TRBJ1-6; D may be TRBD1 (5 bases). V dropped 3 bases and J dropped 9 bases, with 18 bases sitting between them. This CDR3 contains 16 residues. Per germline, CDR1 MNHEY and CDR2 SMNVEV (reference sequence). CDR3 nucleotides: TGTGCCAGCAGTTTCGGGGCACCCGGGGTGGGTTCACCCCTCCACTTT. It yields the protein CASSFGAPGVGSPLHF.

In its sample, this clonotype was seen a few times. CDR3 protein: CASSVDTDTDTQYF. CDR3 bases: TGTGCCAGCAGTGTCGATACCGACACAGATACGCAGTATTTT. The chain uses TRBV2 and TRBJ2-3; D gene uncertain. Per the germline V gene, CDR1 is SNHLY and CDR2 is FYNNEI. This CDR3 is 14 amino acids long. The ends were cut back, 4 bases at V and 2 bases at J, with 10 bases in the middle.

This clonotype was found many times. V is TRBV28 and J is TRBJ2-1; TRBD2 agrees at 11 bases. The CDR3 covers 17 residues. The germline V gene encodes CDR1 MDHEN and CDR2 SYDVKM. The V and J ends lost 5 bases and 0 bases, in that order; junction bases with no gene match: 6. CDR3 residues: CASSLSGGAVSYNEQFF. As DNA, the CDR3 is TGTGCCAGCAGTCTTAGCGGGGGGGCGGTCTCCTACAATGAGCAGTTCTTC.

V is TRBV9 and J is TRBJ2-6, with 10 bases fitting TRBD1. Germline V gene lookup returns CDR1 SGDLS and CDR2 YYNGEE. After removal of 4 bases from V and 0 bases from J, the junction contained 7 bases not matched to a gene. The CDR3 runs to 18 residues. The CDR3 protein is CASSLSRDRGSGANVLTF. The CDR3 nucleotides are TGTGCCAGCAGCTTGAGCCGGGACAGGGGCTCTGGGGCCAACGTCCTGACTTTC.

CDR3 protein: CASSLGARSREFF. CDR3 in DNA: TGCGCCAGCAGCTTGGGGGCACGTTCCAGGGAGTTCTTC. The rearrangement links TRBV5-1 to TRBJ2-1, with D maybe TRBD1 (5 bases). The V end lost 0 bases, the J end lost 14 bases, and 15 bases lay between the germline ends. Germline V gives CDR1 SGHRS, CDR2 YFSETQ. This CDR3 spans 13 amino acids.

This clonotype came up a few times. The rearrangement uses TRBV14 and TRBJ2-3, with D uncertain. This CDR3 comprises 16 residues. V was shortened by 1 base and J by 0 bases, with 11 bases between the two germline ends. CDR1 is SGHDN, CDR2 FVKESK, per germline. The CDR3 sequence: CASSQVAPTSTDTQYF. The CDR3 DNA follows: TGTGCCAGCAGCCAAGTGGCCCCGACTAGCACAGATACGCAGTATTTT.

This clonotype has at least ten counts. This rearrangement joins TRBV5-1 to TRBJ2-1; 9 bases line up with TRBD1. The CDR3 has 15 residues. J was trimmed by 2 bases and V by 4 bases; bases with no gene match: 4. Germline assignment: CDR1 SGHRS and CDR2 YFSETQ. The CDR3 DNA follows: TGCGCCAGCAGCCCAGGACAGGGGACCTACAATGAGCAGTTCTTC. This gives the protein CASSPGQGTYNEQFF.